The source of this T cell receptor beta chain is a study of PD-1 blockade in classical Hodgkin lymphoma. Method: immunoSEQ multiplex PCR; TCRdb's copy keeps in-frame clones and lacks some. This table holds about 27,000 clones, more than 60% found once. Relapse after autologous stem cell transplantation occurred in every patient, and brentuximab vedotin exposure varied. Isolation of CD4+ T cells from thawed PBMCs was performed by magnetic negative selection. The TCR comes from a human donor with classical Hodgkin lymphoma. The input for sequencing was CD4+ T cells from blood, taken at baseline.

The CDR3 loop reads CASSAIGVGTQYF. CDR3 in DNA: TGTGCCAGCAGTGCAATAGGGGTGGGGACCCAGTACTTC. This chain connects TRBV25-1 to TRBJ2-5; a weak D match, TRBD1 (5 bases). Germline loops: CDR1 MGHDK, CDR2 SYGVNS. V lost 4 bases and J lost 7, with 13 bases in between. The CDR3 length is 13 residues. Based on the CDR3 plus reference TRBV25-1 and TRBJ2-5, the full variable domain is EADIYQTPRYLVIGTGKKITLECSQTMGHDKMYWYQQDPGMELHLIHYSYGVNSTEKGDLSSESTVSRIRTEHFPLTLESARPSHTSQYLCASSAIGVGTQYFGPGTRLLVL.